What follows describes a single TCR beta chain. The clone's antigen remains unknown. Nothing much larger sits one base from this clone, and base qualities are not available. The immunoSEQ v3 hsTCRB kit was used to amplify TCR beta CDR3 regions from genomic DNA through bias-controlled multiplex PCR. TCR libraries were sequenced on an Illumina NextSeq 500 to some 2.2 million read pairs for survey level or roughly 4.5-6 million for deep level. In the source study's methods: V, D and J genes were assigned, non-productive sequences were removed, and clonality was reported by immunoSEQ Analyzer software. Repertoires of infused TIL and blood were compared using productive Simpson clonality and the Morisita overlap index of productive TRB rearrangements. TCRdb limited this immuneACCESS table to in-frame rearrangements with V and J called. A share of clones is missing; checked studies link under half to unresolved V genes, and the rest is unexplained. For V, J and clone size, that table is used; D and trimming come from the DNA. In this sample the table shows about 26,000 clones, over 55% of which occur a single time. Clones ranked in the top ten supply over 7% of the sample.

These data come from a study of TIL therapy for anti-PD-1-resistant metastatic lung cancer (dated by TCRdb to the early 2020s). In the study overall: Enrolled patients had a median age of around 50 years (range about 38-85) and a median tumor PD-L1 proportion score of less than 7.5%. The cohort was composed predominantly of lung adenocarcinoma, with a few EGFR-mutant and two ALK-rearranged tumors included, and half of patients were identified as current or former smokers. Across the cohort, whole-exome sequencing showed a median non-synonymous tumor mutation burden of 1.5 mutations per megabase. Clonotypes were tracked across tumor, expanded TIL product and serial blood samples by T cell receptor beta sequencing of tumor and peripheral blood.

Including the terminal cysteine and phenylalanine, the CDR3 comprises 13 residues. CDR3 DNA only is kept here, 39 bases in frame from base 1. Trimming at the junction amounts to 4 bases on V and 4 bases on J, and the germline ends lie 10 bases apart. From the germline V gene (reference sequence), CDR1 is LNHDA and CDR2 is SQIVND. Overall results and qualifications from the work: The cohort was highly selected, including more treatment-naive, never-smoker and oncogene-addicted patients than is typical, which limits generalizability. Higher clonality and lower diversity were observed in expanded TIL cultures than in baseline intratumoral T cells (median clonality about 6% vs 30%, p < 0.0001). TIL culture showed high clonal turnover, with many enriched product clones undetected in the baseline tumor, suggesting clonal contraction rather than faithful expansion. The study protocol defined all tumor marker inferences as exploratory.

According to the study, the label for this sample's time point signals: pre-treatment sample, taken before nivolumab and TIL therapy. The baseline tumor samples, taken from the same resection that was used to grow TIL, were excised metastases, most often pleural nodules or supraclavicular lymph nodes. Tumors were collected before any PD-1/PD-L1 blockade, after which patients were given nivolumab, and patients who progressed were given lymphodepletion, an infusion of expanded TIL and IL-2. Adults with stage 4 NSCLC were enrolled in a dual-center phase I trial from October 2017 to early 2020. The samples were drawn from an open-label, single-arm phase I trial testing tumor-infiltrating lymphocyte therapy combined with nivolumab in advanced non-small cell lung cancer. Parts of each resected tumor were snap-frozen in liquid nitrogen and kept at -80 degrees C. Using laser-capture macrodissection, tumor regions of interest were selected on H&E sections, then pulverized into approximately 14 mg aliquots and extracted using Qiagen Allprep kits.

Here the sequenced sample was tumor tissue, taken at baseline. The receptor chain draws on TRBV19 and TRBJ1-1, with TRBD1 tentatively as D gene (6 bases match). The clonotype comes from a person aged 25-85 years with non-small cell lung cancer. For the CDR3, the sequence is CASSTGVSTEAFF. The DNA sequence is TGTGCCAGTAGTACAGGGGTGAGCACTGAAGCTTTCTTT.